The T cell receptor (beta chain) under discussion was sequenced for a study of blood T cell repertoires in COVID-19. Study summary: Samples taken during acute and convalescent COVID-19 were collected in the United States, Italy and Spain. PBMCs, B-cell-depleted T cells, or T cells provided the cDNA or gDNA that made up the material.

Methods used by the authors: Amplification of reference gene primers provided the estimated nucleated cell counts. The protocol was immunoSEQ multiplex PCR, while the TCRdb copy is restricted to in-frame clones and leaves out a portion. Clone size and V and J calls were adopted from that table, with D and trimming inferred from the DNA. The sample carries 40,000 or so clones, 70% to 90% recorded once. The CDR3 spans 13 residues. V shed 4 bases, J shed 7 bases, and the junction held 7 bases outside the gene matches. Germline V gives CDR1 SGHRS, CDR2 YFSETQ. Sequencing was carried out using peripheral blood. The chain uses TRBV5-1 and TRBJ2-5; 7 bases align to TRBD1. This clonotype was obtained from a woman aged 65 to 85 in a cohort sampled during active COVID-19. CDR3 DNA: TGCGCCAGCAGCGACCGGACAGGCGGGACCCAGTACTTC. The encoded protein is CASSDRTGGTQYF.